This T cell receptor (beta chain) was obtained from a study of blood T cell repertoires in COVID-19. Looking at the study overall: Acute and convalescent COVID-19 specimens originated in the United States, Italy and Spain. Nucleic acid was either cDNA or gDNA, and it came from T cells, B-cell-depleted T cells, or PBMCs.

The CDR3 has 12 residues. The germline V gene has CDR1 LNHDA and CDR2 SQIVND (reference sequence). V was shortened by 3 bases and J by 14 bases, with 13 bases between the two germline ends. In the authors' workflow: Reference gene primer amplification yielded estimated nucleated cell counts. Here immunoSEQ multiplex PCR was the method, and the copy in TCRdb shows in-frame clones only, minus some. D and trimming were read from the DNA, whereas the V and J calls and clone size are those reported in that table. Found here are approximately 210,000 clones, more than 75% of them singletons; the top ten hold roughly 12%.

This receptor was identified in a woman aged 40-49 years with acute or convalescent COVID-19. This chain connects TRBV19 to TRBJ1-4; TRBD1 might be the D (5 bases). The sequenced sample was peripheral blood. CDR3 nucleotides: TGTGCCAGTAGTATGGGGCGATTAGGCCTGTTTTTT. Encoded protein: CASSMGRLGLFF. Full variable domain (rest looked up from reference TRBV19 and TRBJ1-4): DGGITQSPKYLFRKEGQNVTLSCEQNLNHDAMYWYRQDPGQGLRLIYYSQIVNDFQKGDIAEGYSVSREKKESFPLTVTSAQKNPTAFYLCASSMGRLGLFFGSGTQLSVL.